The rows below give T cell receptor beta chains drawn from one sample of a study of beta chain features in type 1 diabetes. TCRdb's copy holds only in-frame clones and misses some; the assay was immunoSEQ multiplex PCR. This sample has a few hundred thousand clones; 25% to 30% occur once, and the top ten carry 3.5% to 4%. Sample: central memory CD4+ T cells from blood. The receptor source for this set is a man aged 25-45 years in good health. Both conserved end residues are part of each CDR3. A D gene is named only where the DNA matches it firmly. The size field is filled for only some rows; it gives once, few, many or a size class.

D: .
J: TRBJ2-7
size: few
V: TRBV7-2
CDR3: CASSPGGQAYEQYF
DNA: TGTGCCAGCAGCCCTGGGGGGCAGGCCTACGAGCAGTACTTC

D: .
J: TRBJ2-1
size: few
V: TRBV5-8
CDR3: CASSYYALGEQFF
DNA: TGTGCCAGCAGCTACTACGCTTTAGGTGAGCAGTTCTTC

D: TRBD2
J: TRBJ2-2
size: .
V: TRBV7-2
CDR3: CASSSKRDSNTGELFF
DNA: TGTGCCAGCAGCTCGAAGCGGGACTCGAACACCGGGGAGCTGTTTTTT

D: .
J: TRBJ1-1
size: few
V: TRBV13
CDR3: CASSFRRGEAGAAFF
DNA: TGTGCCAGCAGCTTCCGACGGGGGGAAGCGGGCGCGGCTTTCTTT

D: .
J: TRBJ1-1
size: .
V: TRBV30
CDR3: CAWSYPGGKEAFF
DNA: TGTGCCTGGAGTTACCCGGGGGGTAAAGAAGCTTTCTTT

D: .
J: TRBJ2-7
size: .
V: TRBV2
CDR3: CASSTTYEQYF
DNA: TGTGCCAGCAGTACTACCTACGAGCAGTACTTC

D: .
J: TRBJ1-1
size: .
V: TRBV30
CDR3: CAWTNSRGAFF
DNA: TGTGCCTGGACCAACAGCCGCGGAGCTTTCTTT

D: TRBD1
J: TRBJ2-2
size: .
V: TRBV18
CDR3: CASSSQGSTGELFF
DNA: TGTGCCAGCTCATCACAGGGGTCCACCGGGGAGCTGTTTTTT

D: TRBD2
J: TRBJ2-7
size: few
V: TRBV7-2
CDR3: CASSSPLSTSGRDLYEQYF
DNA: TGTGCCAGCAGCTCCCCACTCAGTACTAGCGGGAGAGACCTCTACGAGCAGTACTTC

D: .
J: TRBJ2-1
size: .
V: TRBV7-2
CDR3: CASSLVYEQFF
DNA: TGTGCCAGCAGCTTAGTCTACGAGCAGTTCTTC

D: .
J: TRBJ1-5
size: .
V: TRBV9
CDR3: CASSVEGRETQPQHF
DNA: TGTGCCAGCAGCGTAGAAGGGCGTGAAACCCAGCCCCAGCATTTT

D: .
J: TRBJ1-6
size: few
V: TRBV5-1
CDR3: CASGPDSPLHF
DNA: TGCGCCAGCGGGCCTGATTCACCCCTCCACTTT

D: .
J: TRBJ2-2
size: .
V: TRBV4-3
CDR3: CASSQDGSRELFF
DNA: TGCGCCAGCAGCCAAGATGGGTCTAGGGAGCTGTTTTTT

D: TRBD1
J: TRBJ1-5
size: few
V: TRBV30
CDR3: CAWSDPQGDNQPQHF
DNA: TGTGCCTGGAGTGACCCTCAGGGGGACAATCAGCCCCAGCATTTT

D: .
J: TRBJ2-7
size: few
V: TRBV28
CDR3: CASSPGASALVEQYF
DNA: TGTGCCAGCAGTCCCGGTGCTAGCGCGTTGGTGGAGCAGTACTTC

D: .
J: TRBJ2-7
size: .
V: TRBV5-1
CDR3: CASATGNSYEQYF
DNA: TGCGCCAGCGCTACAGGCAACTCCTACGAGCAGTACTTC

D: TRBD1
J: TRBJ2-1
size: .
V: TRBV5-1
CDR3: CASSPGQGAGNEQFF
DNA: TGCGCCAGCAGCCCGGGACAGGGGGCAGGCAATGAGCAGTTCTTC

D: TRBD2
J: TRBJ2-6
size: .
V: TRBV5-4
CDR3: CASSARLAGPSGANVLTF
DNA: TGTGCCAGCAGCGCGAGACTAGCGGGGCCCTCTGGGGCCAACGTCCTGACTTTC

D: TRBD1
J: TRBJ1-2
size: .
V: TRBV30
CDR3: CARRTGYYGYTF
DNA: TGTGCCAGAAGGACAGGGTACTATGGCTACACCTTC

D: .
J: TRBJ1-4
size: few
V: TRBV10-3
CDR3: CAIESREKLFF
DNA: TGTGCCATCGAGTCTCGGGAAAAACTGTTTTTT

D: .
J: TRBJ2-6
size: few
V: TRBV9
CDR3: CASSSLTGSGANVLTF
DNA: TGTGCCAGCAGCTCCCTCACAGGTAGCGGGGCCAACGTCCTGACTTTC

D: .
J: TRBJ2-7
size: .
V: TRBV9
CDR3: CASSVTTYEQYF
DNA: TGTGCCAGCAGCGTAACAACCTACGAGCAGTACTTC

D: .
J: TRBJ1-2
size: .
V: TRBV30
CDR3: CAWSSSPAGHTF
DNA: TGTGCCTGGAGTTCGTCCCCGGCTGGACACACCTTC

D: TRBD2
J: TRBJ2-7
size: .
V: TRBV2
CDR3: CASRKSLAGGSYEQYF
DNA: TGTGCCAGCAGGAAATCGCTAGCGGGGGGGTCCTACGAGCAGTACTTC

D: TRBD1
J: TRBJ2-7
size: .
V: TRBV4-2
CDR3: CASSSAATGVYEQYF
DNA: TGTGCCAGCAGCTCGGCGGCGACAGGGGTTTACGAGCAGTACTTC

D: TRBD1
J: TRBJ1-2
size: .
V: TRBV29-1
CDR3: CSSLDRDYGYTF
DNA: TGCAGCTCGCTCGACAGGGACTATGGCTACACCTTC

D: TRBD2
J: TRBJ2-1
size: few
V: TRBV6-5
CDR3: CASSQGLAGDEQFF
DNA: TGTGCCAGCAGTCAGGGACTAGCGGGAGATGAGCAGTTCTTC

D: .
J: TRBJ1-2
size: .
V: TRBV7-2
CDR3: CASGDGNYGYTF
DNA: TGTGCCAGCGGTGACGGTAACTATGGCTACACCTTC

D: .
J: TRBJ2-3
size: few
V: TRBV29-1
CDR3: CSVEITSTDTQYF
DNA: TGCAGCGTTGAGATAACTAGCACAGATACGCAGTATTTT

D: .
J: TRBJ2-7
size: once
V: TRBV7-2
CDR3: CASSPSRGGEQYF
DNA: TGTGCCAGCAGCCCGAGCAGGGGCGGGGAGCAGTACTTC

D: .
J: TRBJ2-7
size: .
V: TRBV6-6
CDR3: CASTRDLNEQYF
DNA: TGTGCCAGCACCCGGGACCTGAACGAGCAGTACTTC

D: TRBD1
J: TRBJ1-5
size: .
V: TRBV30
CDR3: CAWGQDGQPQHF
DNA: TGTGCCTGGGGACAGGATGGTCAGCCCCAGCATTTT

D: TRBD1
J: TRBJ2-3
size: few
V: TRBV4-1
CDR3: CASSQDPRTGVYTQYF
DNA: TGCGCCAGCAGCCAAGATCCAAGGACAGGGGTTTATACGCAGTATTTT

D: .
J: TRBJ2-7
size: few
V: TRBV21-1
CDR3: CASSKGSGQGYYEQYF
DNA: TGTGCCAGCAGCAAAGGTTCGGGACAGGGTTACTACGAGCAGTACTTC

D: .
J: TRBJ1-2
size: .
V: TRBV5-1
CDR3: CASSSDYGYTF
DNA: TGCGCCAGCAGCTCGGACTATGGCTACACCTTC

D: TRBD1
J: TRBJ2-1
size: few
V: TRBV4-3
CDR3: CASSLRTGDREQFF
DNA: TGCGCCAGCAGCCTACGGACAGGGGACCGTGAGCAGTTCTTC

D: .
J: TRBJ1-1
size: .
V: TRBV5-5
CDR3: CASSSPRVTFF
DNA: TGTGCCAGCAGCTCGCCCAGGGTAACTTTCTTT

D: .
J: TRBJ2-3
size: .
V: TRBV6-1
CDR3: CATSGPVRGSSADTQYF
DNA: TGTGCCACCAGTGGCCCCGTCCGGGGCTCCTCGGCCGATACGCAGTATTTT

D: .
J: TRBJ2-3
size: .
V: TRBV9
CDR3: CASSVAASRDTQYF
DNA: TGTGCCAGCAGCGTAGCGGCTAGCCGGGATACGCAGTATTTT

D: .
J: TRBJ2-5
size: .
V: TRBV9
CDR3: CASSRMDQETQYF
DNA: TGTGCCAGCAGCAGGATGGACCAAGAGACCCAGTACTTC